This T cell receptor beta chain was sequenced during a study of blood T cells in healthy people across ages. Study-wide results and caveats: Age advanced and TCR beta diversity per million T cells fell, roughly linearly.

It was with a sample-barcoded 5' primer and a J-beta primer mix that a second PCR of roughly 6 to 12 cycles was run. TCRdb reprocessed the 5' RACE reads via MiXCR and lists one record per CDR3 protein. This table has approximately 1.5 million distinct CDR3 sequences, 40% to 45% appearing once. The germline CDR1 and CDR2 sequences are SGHDN and FVKESK. The CDR3 totals 13 residues. This clonotype was counted a few times. What it binds is not known. This chain joins TRBV14 and TRBJ2-4; the match to TRBD2 covers 7 bases. The end of the DNA aligns better with TRBJ2-7, so the J call may be wrong. The source material was blood. This sequence was found in a woman between 18 and 29 years old in good health. As DNA, the CDR3 is TGTGCCAGCAGCCAGCGGGAGTTCTACGAGCAGTACTTC. This encodes CASSQREFYEQYF.